Listed here are 29 T cell receptor beta chains from one sample, sequenced in a study of cytomegalovirus exposure and HLA in healthy donors. Use of 60 Vbeta and 13 Jbeta primers characterized the PCR. Clones were read by immunoSEQ multiplex PCR, and TCRdb kept only the in-frame ones, dropping some. The sample shows tens of thousands of clones, approximately 80% of them seen only once. Sequenced material: PBMCs. The receptors here all came from a woman between 35 and 50 years old in good health and CMV-seronegative.

The chain joins TRBV5-1 to TRBJ2-3, with 7 positions matching TRBD1. The CDR3 sequence is 16 residues long. Unmatched junction bases numbered 8, after V lost 4 bases and J lost 0 bases. CDR1 is SGHRS and CDR2 is YFSETQ in the germline V gene. The CDR3 bases are TGCGCCAGCAGCCATGAAACAGGGGTTAGCACAGATACGCAGTATTTT. Residues: CASSHETGVSTDTQYF.

The chain uses TRBV7-6 and TRBJ2-7; the match to TRBD2 covers 8 bases. The length of the CDR3 is 14 residues. Germline V gene lookup returns CDR1 SGHVS and CDR2 FNYEAQ. V was pared by 6 bases and J by 4 bases, with 8 bases of the junction left unmatched. CDR3 DNA sequence: TGTGCCAGCAGTCCCGGGACTAGTTTGTACGAGCAGTACTTC. Translation: CASSPGTSLYEQYF.

The chain links TRBV4-1 to TRBJ2-2, with 8 bases matching TRBD1. V trimming: 3 bases; J trimming: 4 bases; junction bases outside the gene matches: 16. The CDR3 has 19 residues. Germline CDR1 and CDR2: MGHRA and YSYEKL. CDR3 DNA: TGCGCCAGCAGCCACTCAACGGGCAGGGGGCCTCGAGGCACCGGGGAGCTGTTTTTT. Translated: CASSHSTGRGPRGTGELFF.

This clone appeared a few times. Within the sample, other DNA sequences also encode this same CDR3. The chain employs TRBV5-1 and TRBJ2-7; 7 nucleotides align to TRBD2. The germline V gene has CDR1 SGHRS and CDR2 YFSETQ. J gave up 3 bases and V 2 bases, and 2 bases lay outside the gene matches. The CDR3 has 13 residues. In DNA form, the CDR3 reads TGCGCCAGCAGCTTAACGGGAGGCTACGAGCAGTACTTC. Its translation is CASSLTGGYEQYF.

V is TRBV11-2 and J is TRBJ2-2; possibly TRBD2 for D (6 bases). The CDR3 consists of 16 residues. V was cut by 3 bases and J by 0 bases, with 11 bases left in between. Germline loops: CDR1 SGHAT, CDR2 FQNNGV. The CDR3 protein is CASSLGGTANTGELFF. DNA for the CDR3: TGTGCCAGCAGCTTGGGAGGAACAGCGAACACCGGGGAGCTGTTTTTT.

The gene calls are TRBV28 and TRBJ2-1, with TRBD1 matching over 9 bases. The CDR3 consists of 15 residues. Trimming removed 5 bases from V and 8 bases from J; junction bases left unmatched: 10. Germline V gene lookup returns CDR1 MDHEN and CDR2 SYDVKM. The CDR3 DNA is TGTGCCAGCAGTCCACCGGGACAGGGTAAACATGAGCAGTTCTTC. Translated, it gives CASSPPGQGKHEQFF.

The rearrangement joins TRBV6-1 to TRBJ2-1, with 9 positions matching TRBD2. Germline CDR1 and CDR2: MNHNS and SASEGT. CDR3 length equals 13 residues. V lost 8 bases to trimming and J lost 9 bases; unmatched junction nucleotides: 8. CDR3 region: CASLKGGRGEQFF. DNA of the CDR3: TGTGCCAGCTTAAAGGGCGGGAGGGGTGAGCAGTTCTTC.

The chain is built from TRBV5-1 and TRBJ2-1; 10 bases are a match to TRBD2. The germline V gene encodes CDR1 SGHRS and CDR2 YFSETQ. The ends lost 4 bases at V and 7 bases at J; junction bases unmatched: 14. The CDR3 contains 17 residues. This chain's CDR3 is CASSRAGTSADWNEQFF. The CDR3 DNA sequence: TGCGCCAGCAGCAGAGCCGGGACTAGCGCCGACTGGAATGAGCAGTTCTTC.

The rearrangement links TRBV25-1 to TRBJ2-2; D is uncertain. Germline V gives CDR1 MGHDK, CDR2 SYGVNS. CDR3 size: 13 residues. The V end lost 2 bases, the J end lost 7 bases, and 8 bases lay between the germline ends. The CDR3 sequence is CASSEERSGELFF. DNA for the CDR3: TGTGCCAGCAGTGAAGAGAGGAGCGGGGAGCTGTTTTTT.

V usage is TRBV28 and J usage is TRBJ1-1, with D possibly being TRBD1 (5 bases). Looked up from germline, CDR1 is MDHEN and CDR2 is SYDVKM. This CDR3 is built from 15 residues. Trimming shortened V by 5 bases and J by 4 bases, and 17 bases separated the two germline ends. CDR3 amino acids: CASSMGGQVGTEAFF. CDR3 coding DNA: TGTGCCAGCAGTATGGGGGGTCAGGTGGGCACTGAAGCTTTCTTT. The whole variable domain, remainder taken from reference TRBV28 and TRBJ1-1, is DVKVTQSSRYLVKRTGEKVFLECVQDMDHENMFWYRQDPGLGLRLIYFSYDVKMKEKGDIPEGYSVSREKKERFSLILESASTNQTSMYLCASSMGGQVGTEAFFGQGTRLTVV.

This chain joins TRBV19 and TRBJ2-5; D is possibly TRBD2 (6 bases). The V gene's germline CDR1 is LNHDA and CDR2 SQIVND (reference sequence). Trimming shortened V by 7 bases and J by 7 bases, and 25 bases separated the two germline ends. The CDR3 contains 16 residues. Here the CDR3 reads CASTRTFQGRNGTQYF. CDR3 sequence (DNA): TGTGCCAGTACCCGGACTTTCCAAGGGAGGAATGGGACCCAGTACTTC.

This chain links TRBV30 with TRBJ1-6; the match to TRBD1 covers 7 bases. The CDR3 contains 14 residues. In germline, CDR1 is GTSNPN, CDR2 SVGIG (reference sequence). V lost 5 bases and J lost 8; bases outside the gene matches: 9. CDR3 residues: CAWVGDSLHSPLHF. The CDR3 region has the DNA TGTGCCTGGGTTGGGGACAGCTTACATTCACCCCTCCACTTT.

This chain connects TRBV28 to TRBJ1-5; 9 nucleotides match TRBD1. The germline gives CDR1 MDHEN, CDR2 SYDVKM. J gave up 12 bases and V 6 bases, and 12 bases lay outside the gene matches. CDR3 length equals 14 residues. The CDR3 coding sequence is TGTGCCAGCAGCTCTACGGGACAGGGAGGCGGCCAGCATTTT. Protein: CASSSTGQGGGQHF.

This clone was recorded only once. The rearrangement uses TRBV28 and TRBJ1-1; D uncertain. CDR1 and CDR2 from the germline V gene are MDHEN and SYDVKM. CDR3 length: 14 residues. Trimming removed 7 bases at V and 1 base at J, with 13 bases between. The CDR3, as DNA: TGTGCCAGCAAGTCCGTTCCTACGAACACTGAAGCTTTCTTT. Its protein is CASKSVPTNTEAFF.

This sequence joins TRBV14 and TRBJ2-5, with a possible D match to TRBD2 (6 bases). The last part of the DNA fits TRBJ2-7 better; the J call may be wrong. The CDR3 sequence is 13 residues long. In germline, CDR1 is SGHDN, CDR2 FVKESK. This CDR3 reads CASRAEGSYEQYF. The CDR3 DNA follows: TGTGCCAGCAGGGCGGAGGGGTCCTACGAGCAGTACTTC.

The chain recombines TRBV5-1 with TRBJ1-1; D uncertain. Germline V gives CDR1 SGHRS, CDR2 YFSETQ. The CDR3 extends over 13 amino acids. V was pared by 4 bases and J by 6 bases, with 13 bases between. CDR3 sequence reads: CASSGWGSAEAFF. DNA for the CDR3: TGCGCCAGCAGCGGGTGGGGTAGCGCTGAAGCTTTCTTT.

In regard to this clone: A read error may produce the germline difference seen at one junction end. This chain uses TRBV7-9 with TRBJ1-1; D uncertain. Germline V CDR1 and CDR2: SEHNR, FQNEAQ (reference sequence). The CDR3 has 12 residues. CDR3 region: CSSSSVNTEAFF. CDR3 DNA sequence: TGTTCCAGCAGCTCAGTGAACACTGAAGCTTTCTTT.

This clone was observed a few times. The V gene is TRBV7-6, the J gene TRBJ1-4; TRBD1 matches at 10 bases. The CDR3 runs 15 residues. Germline CDR1 is SGHVS and CDR2 is FNYEAQ. Unmatched junction bases numbered 5, after V lost 3 bases and J lost 7 bases. In DNA, the CDR3 is TGTGCCAGCAGCTTTACCGGGACAGGGGTTGAAAAACTGTTTTTT. This encodes CASSFTGTGVEKLFF.

The chain couples TRBV28 to TRBJ1-5, with TRBD1 matching over 10 bases. V gave up 6 bases and J gave up 6 bases; unmatched junction bases: 8. CDR1 is MDHEN and CDR2 is SYDVKM in the germline V gene. This CDR3 spans 15 amino acids. This CDR3 is CASSPTGGVGQPQHF. CDR3 in DNA: TGTGCCAGCAGCCCGACAGGGGGCGTCGGTCAGCCCCAGCATTTT.

The rearrangement links TRBV2 to TRBJ1-5; no firm D call. This CDR3 is built from 15 residues. Germline assignment: CDR1 SNHLY and CDR2 FYNNEI. V lost 7 bases and J lost 7, with 20 bases in between. In DNA, the CDR3 is TGTGCCAGCAAAAACGAGGCTATTCGTGGGCAGCCCCAGCATTTT. Translating it yields CASKNEAIRGQPQHF.

The chain has TRBV11-2 and TRBJ2-1; 7 bases map to TRBD1. This CDR3 has 15 amino acids. The germline V gene has CDR1 SGHAT and CDR2 FQNNGV. J lost 4 bases, V lost 0 bases, and 3 bases had no gene match. The CDR3 protein is CASSLDPDRYNEQFF. The CDR3 nucleotides read TGTGCCAGCAGCTTAGACCCGGACAGGTACAATGAGCAGTTCTTC.

The chain is built from TRBV9 and TRBJ2-2; D might be TRBD1 (6 bases). Germline V gene lookup returns CDR1 SGDLS and CDR2 YYNGEE. The CDR3 loop spans 14 amino acids. V dropped 3 bases and J dropped 5 bases, with 11 bases sitting between them. This CDR3 reads CASSGTVRTGELFF. CDR3 bases: TGTGCCAGCAGCGGGACAGTCAGAACCGGGGAGCTGTTTTTT.

This chain joins TRBV5-4 and TRBJ2-3, with 10 bases lining up with TRBD2. This CDR3 region has 16 residues. J was trimmed by 5 bases and V by 5 bases; bases with no gene match: 11. Germline assignment: CDR1 SGHNT and CDR2 YYREEE (reference sequence). This CDR3 is CASSPSGRAGVDTQYF. The CDR3 DNA reads as TGTGCCAGCAGTCCAAGCGGGAGGGCAGGTGTAGATACGCAGTATTTT.

The sample holds a few counts of this clone. The genes are TRBV4-2 and TRBJ1-2, with D maybe TRBD1 (6 bases). V was shortened by 6 bases and J by 2 bases, with 13 bases between the two germline ends. The CDR3 covers 14 residues. CDR1 is LGHNA and CDR2 is YNFKEQ in the germline V gene. Here the CDR3 reads CASSQSGQNYGYTF. The CDR3 DNA reads as TGTGCCAGCAGTCAATCGGGACAAAACTATGGCTACACCTTC.

The chain combines TRBV6-5 with TRBJ1-1, with D perhaps TRBD1 (6 bases). Germline loops: CDR1 MNHEY, CDR2 SVGAGI. V lost 1 base and J 1 base, leaving 10 bases between the germline ends. CDR3 length equals 15 residues. The CDR3 reads CASSYYRGGNTEAFF. The DNA for the CDR3 is TGTGCCAGCAGTTACTATAGAGGGGGGAACACTGAAGCTTTCTTT.

The CDR3 DNA reads TGTGCCACCAGCCTCGGACAGGGCGAGACCCAGTACTTC. Amino acids: CATSLGQGETQYF. The chain uses TRBV15 and TRBJ2-5, with 8 bases fitting TRBD1. Germline V lookup: CDR1 LNHNV, CDR2 YYDKDF (reference sequence). The CDR3 consists of 13 residues. With 5 bases clipped from V and 5 bases from J, the junction kept 4 bases outside the gene matches.

The chain joins TRBV28 to TRBJ2-1, with D possibly being TRBD2 (5 bases). This CDR3 has 15 residues. The germline CDR1 and CDR2 sequences are MDHEN and SYDVKM. The ends were cut back, 5 bases at V and 8 bases at J, with 19 bases in the middle. The CDR3 bases are TGTGCCAGCAGTCCCGGGGTAGTGGGGTTGGATGAGCAGTTCTTC. Protein sequence: CASSPGVVGLDEQFF.

The chain employs TRBV13 and TRBJ1-6; no firm D call. This CDR3 is built from 14 residues. The V end lost 5 bases, the J end lost 13 bases, and 18 bases lay between the germline ends. Germline lookup yields CDR1 PRHDT and CDR2 FYEKMQ (reference sequence). The CDR3 nucleotides read TGTGCCAGCAGCCGTCGCGGTATCGAGTTGCCCCTCCACTTT. Protein sequence: CASSRRGIELPLHF.

The rearrangement uses TRBV5-1 and TRBJ2-7; 7 nucleotides agree with TRBD2. This CDR3 is built from 15 residues. Losses at the gene ends were 0 bases for V and 2 bases for J; bases not matched to a gene: 5. Germline lookup yields CDR1 SGHRS and CDR2 YFSETQ. DNA for the CDR3: TGCGCCAGCAGCTTGGTGACTAGCAGTCCCTACGAGCAGTACTTC. Protein: CASSLVTSSPYEQYF. Together with reference TRBV5-1 and TRBJ2-7, the CDR3 gives the full variable domain: KAGVTQTPRYLIKTRGQQVTLSCSPISGHRSVSWYQQTPGQGLQFLFEYFSETQRNKGNFPGRFSGRQFSNSRSEMNVSTLELGDSALYLCASSLVTSSPYEQYFGPGTRLTVT.